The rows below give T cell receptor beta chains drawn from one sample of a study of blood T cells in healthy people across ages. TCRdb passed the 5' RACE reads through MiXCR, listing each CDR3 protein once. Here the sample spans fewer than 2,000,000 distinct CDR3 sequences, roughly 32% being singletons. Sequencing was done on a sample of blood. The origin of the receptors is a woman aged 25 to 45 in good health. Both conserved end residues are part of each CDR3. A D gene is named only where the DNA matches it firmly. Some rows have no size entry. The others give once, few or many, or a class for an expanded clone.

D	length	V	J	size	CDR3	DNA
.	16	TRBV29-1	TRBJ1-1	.	CSVDSGEDGSNTEAFF	TGCAGCGTTGATTCAGGAGAGGATGGTTCGAACACTGAAGCTTTCTTT
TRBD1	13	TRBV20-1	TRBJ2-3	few	CSAEDRVTDTQYF	TGCAGTGCTGAAGACAGGGTAACAGATACGCAGTATTTT
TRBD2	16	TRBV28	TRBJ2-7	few	CASSLGSAGTSYEQYF	TGTGCCAGCAGTTTAGGTTCAGCGGGGACCTCCTACGAGCAGTACTTC
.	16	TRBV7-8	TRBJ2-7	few	CASRNDPGPESYEQYF	TGTGCCAGCAGAAACGACCCCGGGCCTGAATCCTACGAGCAGTACTTC
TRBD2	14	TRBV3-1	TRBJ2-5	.	CASSQDSSGETQYF	TGTGCCAGCAGCCAAGATTCTAGCGGAGAGACCCAGTACTTC
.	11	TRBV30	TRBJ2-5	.	CAWSVVGTQYF	TGTGCCTGGAGTGTAGTTGGGACCCAGTACTTC
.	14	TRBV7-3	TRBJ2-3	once	CASSFSDGADTQYF	TGTGCCAGCAGCTTCTCGGACGGAGCAGATACGCAGTATTTT
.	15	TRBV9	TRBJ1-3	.	CASSLSGASGNTIYF	TGTGCCAGCAGCTTATCAGGGGCCTCTGGAAACACCATATATTTT
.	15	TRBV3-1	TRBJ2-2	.	CASSQGVRFYGELFF	TGTGCCAGCAGCCAAGGGGTGAGGTTCTACGGGGAGCTGTTTTTT
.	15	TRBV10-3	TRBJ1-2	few	CAISESGGASYGYTF	TGTGCCATCAGTGAGTCAGGCGGGGCCTCCTATGGCTACACCTTC
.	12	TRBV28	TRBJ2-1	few	CASSYRGVQQFF	TGTGCCAGCAGTTACCGCGGGGTTCAGCAGTTCTTC
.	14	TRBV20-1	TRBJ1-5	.	CSASGGYEGQPQHF	TGCAGTGCTAGCGGAGGGTATGAGGGTCAGCCCCAGCATTTT
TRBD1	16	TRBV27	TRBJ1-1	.	CASSWTGDWRNTEAFF	TGTGCCAGCAGTTGGACAGGGGATTGGAGGAACACTGAAGCTTTCTTT
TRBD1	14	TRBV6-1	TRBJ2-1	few	CASSETYRGNEQFF	TGTGCCAGCAGTGAAACTTACAGGGGCAATGAGCAGTTCTTC
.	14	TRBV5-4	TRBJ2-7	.	CANSLDLSSYEQYF	TGTGCCAACAGCTTGGACCTCAGCTCCTACGAGCAGTACTTC
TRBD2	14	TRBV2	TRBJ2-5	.	CASSGTSREETQYF	TGTGCCAGCAGCGGGACTAGCCGGGAAGAGACCCAGTACTTC
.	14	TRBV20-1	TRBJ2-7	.	CSASYRAGNYEQYF	TGCAGTGCTAGTTACAGGGCGGGAAACTACGAGCAGTACTTC
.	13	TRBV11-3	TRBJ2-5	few	CASSTGLEETQYF	TGTGCCAGCAGCACGGGACTGGAGGAGACCCAGTACTTC
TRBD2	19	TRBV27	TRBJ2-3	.	CAGANPLAGGPLPTDTQYF	TGTGCCGGCGCAAACCCCCTAGCGGGAGGGCCCTTACCCACAGATACGCAGTATTTT
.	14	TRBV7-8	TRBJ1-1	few	CASSLAEGDTEAFF	TGTGCCAGCAGCTTAGCGGAGGGGGACACTGAAGCTTTCTTT
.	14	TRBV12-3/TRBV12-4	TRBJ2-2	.	CASINYGGPRELFF	TGTGCCAGCATAAACTACGGGGGACCCCGGGAGCTGTTTTTT
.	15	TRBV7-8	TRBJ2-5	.	CAGSPKSDPWETQYF	TGTGCCGGCAGCCCCAAGTCCGATCCATGGGAGACCCAGTACTTC
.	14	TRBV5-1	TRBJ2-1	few	CASRGASSYNEQFF	TGCGCCAGCAGGGGGGCTAGCTCTTACAATGAGCAGTTCTTC
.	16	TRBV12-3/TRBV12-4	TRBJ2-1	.	CASSQLGLGSYNEQFF	TGTGCCAGCAGTCAACTAGGACTGGGCAGCTACAATGAGCAGTTCTTC
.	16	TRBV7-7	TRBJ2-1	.	CASSERTESSYNEQFF	TGTGCCAGCAGCGAACGGACGGAGAGCTCCTACAATGAGCAGTTCTTC
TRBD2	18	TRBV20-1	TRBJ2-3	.	CSASPGLAGGTGDDTQYF	TGCAGTGCTAGTCCTGGACTAGCGGGGGGGACCGGGGACGATACGCAGTATTTT
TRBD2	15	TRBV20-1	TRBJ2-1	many	CSASPPAGRHNEQFF	TGCAGTGCTAGCCCCCCAGCGGGAAGACACAATGAGCAGTTCTTC
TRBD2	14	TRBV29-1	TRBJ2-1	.	CSALAGAPYNEQFF	TGCAGCGCTTTAGCGGGGGCGCCCTACAATGAGCAGTTCTTC
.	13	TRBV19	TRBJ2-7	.	CASSPRRDYEQYF	TGTGCCAGTAGTCCCCGTCGGGACTACGAGCAGTACTTC
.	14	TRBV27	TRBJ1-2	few	CASSTDRFFYGYTF	TGTGCCAGCAGCACCGACAGGTTTTTCTATGGCTACACCTTC
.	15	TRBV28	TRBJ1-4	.	CASTPWGQTDEKLFF	TGTGCCAGCACTCCGTGGGGGCAGACGGATGAAAAACTGTTTTTT
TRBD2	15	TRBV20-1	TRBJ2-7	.	CSARDPSGRVYEQYF	TGCAGTGCTAGAGATCCCAGCGGGAGAGTCTACGAGCAGTACTTC
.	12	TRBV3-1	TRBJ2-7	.	CASSHVADEQYF	TGTGCCAGCAGCCACGTTGCGGATGAGCAGTACTTC
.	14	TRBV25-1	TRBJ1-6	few	CASSDTRNNSPLHF	TGTGCCAGCAGTGACACACGGAATAATTCACCCCTCCACTTT
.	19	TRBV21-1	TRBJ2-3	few	CASSARVEGAIGTSSTQYF	TGTGCCAGCAGCGCACGGGTAGAGGGAGCCATCGGGACTTCCTCCACGCAGTATTTT
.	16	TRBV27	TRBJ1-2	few	CASSLSAEIRLYGYTF	TGTGCCAGCAGTTTATCTGCAGAAATTAGGCTCTATGGCTACACCTTC
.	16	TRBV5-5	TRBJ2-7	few	CASSLGTNLGGYEQYF	TGTGCCAGCAGCTTGGGGACAAATTTAGGGGGCTACGAGCAGTACTTC
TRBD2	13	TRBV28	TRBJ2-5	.	CASFQRELNEQYF	TGTGCCAGTTTCCAGCGGGAGTTGAATGAGCAGTACTTC
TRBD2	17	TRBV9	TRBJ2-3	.	CASSPTLAGGSTDTQYF	TGTGCCAGCAGCCCCACTCTAGCGGGAGGAAGCACAGATACGCAGTATTTT
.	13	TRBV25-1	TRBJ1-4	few	CASSEGLNEKLFF	TGTGCCAGCAGTGAAGGGCTGAATGAAAAACTGTTTTTT
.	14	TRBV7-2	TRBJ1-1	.	CAGSASTGWVIAFF	TGTGCCGGCAGCGCATCTACAGGGTGGGTTATAGCTTTCTTT
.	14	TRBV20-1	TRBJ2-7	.	CSANVTALGYEQYF	TGCAGTGCTAATGTGACAGCCCTAGGGTACGAGCAGTACTTC
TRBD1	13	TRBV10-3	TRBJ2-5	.	CAISWDSQETQYF	TGTGCCATCAGTTGGGACAGCCAAGAGACCCAGTACTTC
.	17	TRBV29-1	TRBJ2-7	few	CSVETLIPGALGYEQYF	TGCAGCGTTGAAACTCTCATCCCAGGAGCGCTGGGATACGAGCAGTACTTC
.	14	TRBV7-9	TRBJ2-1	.	CASSLEGLYNEQFF	TGTGCCAGCAGCTTAGAAGGACTCTACAATGAGCAGTTCTTC
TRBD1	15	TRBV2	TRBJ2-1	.	CASSEGTGLNNEQFF	TGTGCCAGCAGTGAAGGGACAGGCCTAAACAATGAGCAGTTCTTC
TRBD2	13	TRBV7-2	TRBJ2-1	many	CASSSGLVGEQFF	TGTGCCAGCAGCTCCGGACTAGTTGGTGAGCAGTTCTTC
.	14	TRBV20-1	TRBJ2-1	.	CSARDAKQGKRQFF	TGCAGTGCTAGAGACGCTAAACAGGGAAAACGGCAGTTCTTC
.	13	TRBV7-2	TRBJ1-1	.	CASRSLGNTEAFF	TGTGCCAGCAGATCTCTCGGGAACACTGAAGCTTTCTTT
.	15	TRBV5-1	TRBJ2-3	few	CASSLESAKADTQYF	TGCGCCAGCAGCTTGGAGTCCGCGAAGGCAGATACGCAGTATTTT
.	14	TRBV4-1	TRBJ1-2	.	CASSQEHGTNGHTF	TGCGCCAGCAGCCAAGAGCATGGGACAAATGGCCACACCTTC
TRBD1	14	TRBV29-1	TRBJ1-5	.	CSVGTGGGNQPQHF	TGCAGCGTAGGGACAGGGGGCGGGAATCAGCCCCAGCATTTT
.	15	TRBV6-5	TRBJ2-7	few	CASSPGTFGPYEQYF	TGTGCCAGCAGTCCCGGTACGTTCGGTCCCTACGAGCAGTACTTC
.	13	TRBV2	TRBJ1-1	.	CASRPGQGYEAFF	TGTGCCAGCAGGCCAGGGCAGGGCTATGAAGCTTTCTTT